This TCR beta chain was recorded in a study of T cell responses to AZD1222 COVID-19 vaccine. General study results and limits: Epitopes outside B.1.351 and B.1.1.7 mutated regions reportedly drew nearly half of spike TCRs. Vaccine-related CD4 TCRs covered spike, predominating at 160-218 and 743-854. Repertoire samples came only from after the peak T cell response. Vaccination with two AZD1222 doses was followed by a rise in Spike-specific TCR breadth and depth.

The CDR3 runs 14 residues. CDR1 is SQVTM and CDR2 is ANQGSEA in the germline V gene. Trimming took off 3 bases at V and 0 bases at J, with 11 bases between the two ends. The assay was immunoSEQ multiplex PCR, and TCRdb's table has in-frame clones only and misses some. The data hold some 92,000 clones, with about 90% observed a single time. As concerns this clone: Its matching antigen is unknown.

The origin of this receptor is an adult in good health. V gene TRBV29-1 combines with J gene TRBJ1-1; TRBD1 might be the D (5 bases). The sample consisted of peripheral blood, taken on day 0 of MenACWY control vaccination. CDR3 coding DNA: TGCAGCGTTGACGGGGGACCACTGAACACTGAAGCTTTCTTT. Translated: CSVDGGPLNTEAFF.